Shown below are 7 T cell receptor beta chains from a single sample sequenced in a study of cytomegalovirus exposure and HLA in healthy donors. The PCR made use of 60 Vbeta and 13 Jbeta primers. Profiled with immunoSEQ multiplex PCR; TCRdb holds only in-frame clones, not every one. The sample lists about 160,000 clones, roughly 80% occurring once. Sequenced: PBMCs. The receptors derive from a man between 18 and 29 years old in good health and CMV-seropositive.

The chain is built from TRBV29-1 and TRBJ1-1; possible D gene TRBD1, 6 bases. V was trimmed by 6 bases and J by 12 bases, leaving 20 bases between them. The germline V gene has CDR1 SQVTM and CDR2 ANQGSEA. The CDR3 has 12 residues. The chain's CDR3 is CSVGSRGGHSFF. The DNA of the CDR3 is TGCAGCGTAGGATCCCGGGGGGGGCATTCTTTCTTT.

The gene calls are TRBV23-1 and TRBJ2-7, with D possibly matching TRBD1 (5 bases). TRBV23-1 falls under the ORF class, with uncertain function. With 3 bases removed from V and 4 bases from J, the gap between germline ends came to 19 bases. The CDR3 totals 16 residues. The CDR3 sequence is CASSQAGRQRLYEQYF. CDR3 nucleotides: TGCGCCAGCAGTCAGGCCGGCAGACAGAGGCTATACGAGCAGTACTTC.

The V and J genes are TRBV20-1 and TRBJ2-1; a weak D match, TRBD1 (6 bases). Germline CDR1 DFQATT, CDR2 SNEGSKA (reference sequence). The CDR3 covers 11 residues. V lost 7 bases, J lost 8 bases, and 12 bases lay in between. This CDR3 is CSVNRVDEQFF. As DNA, the CDR3 is TGCAGTGTCAACAGGGTGGATGAGCAGTTCTTC.

This chain joins TRBV6-5 and TRBJ2-6; no definite D call. This CDR3 region has 14 residues. The V gene lost 5 bases and the J gene lost 2 bases, with 7 bases spanning the gap. The V gene's germline CDR1 is MNHEY and CDR2 SVGAGI. CDR3 sequence: CASSVSAGANVLTF. In DNA form, the CDR3 reads TGTGCCAGCAGTGTGTCGGCTGGGGCCAACGTCCTGACTTTC.

The chain employs TRBV10-3 and TRBJ2-7; 8 bases map to TRBD2. V dropped 4 bases and J dropped 1; count of bases not matched to a gene: 6. CDR1 and CDR2 from the germline V gene are ENHRY and SYGVKD. The CDR3 consists of 15 residues. The CDR3 region has the DNA TGTGCCATCAGTGTAGTGCGGGAGGCATCCTACGAGCAGTACTTC. It is translated as CAISVVREASYEQYF.

This clone was seen more than once but under ten times. The V gene is TRBV28, the J gene TRBJ1-2; tentative D call: TRBD1 (6 bases). The CDR3 consists of 11 residues. V lost 8 bases and J lost 8, with 12 bases in between. Germline V lookup: CDR1 MDHEN, CDR2 SYDVKM. DNA for the CDR3: TGTGCCAGCCGGGACACAGGAGGCTACACCTTC. Protein sequence: CASRDTGGYTF.

V gene TRBV7-9 combines with J gene TRBJ1-2; 7 positions agree with TRBD1. CDR1 and CDR2 from the germline V gene are SEHNR and FQNEAQ (reference sequence). Unmatched junction bases numbered 4, after V lost 1 base and J lost 8 bases. The length of the CDR3 is 13 residues. This CDR3 reads CASSLGDSRGYTF. The CDR3 DNA follows: TGTGCCAGCAGCTTAGGGGACAGCCGGGGCTACACCTTC.